The 15 T cell receptor beta chains below all came from one sample that was sequenced in a study of glioma-infiltrating T cells after dendritic cell vaccination. The protocol was immunoSEQ multiplex PCR, while the TCRdb copy is restricted to in-frame clones and leaves out a portion. The sample lists more than 100,000 clones; roughly 76% were seen once. The sequenced sample was blood, obtained before dendritic cell vaccination. The receptor set was obtained from a human donor with glioblastoma.

The rearrangement uses TRBV27 and TRBJ2-7, with TRBD1 identical over 7 bases. Germline lookup yields CDR1 MNHEY and CDR2 SMNVEV (reference sequence). The V gene end was trimmed by 5 bases and the J gene end by 6 bases; junction bases not matched to a gene: 4. This CDR3 comprises 12 residues. DNA for the CDR3: TGTGCCAGCAGTAGACAGGGTGGCGAGCAGTACTTC. It codes for CASSRQGGEQYF.

This clone occurred a few times. The rearrangement uses TRBV19 and TRBJ1-1; 7 bases map to TRBD1. Unmatched junction bases numbered 13, after V lost 7 bases and J lost 5 bases. The germline V gene encodes CDR1 LNHDA and CDR2 SQIVND (reference sequence). The CDR3 length is 15 residues. CDR3 coding DNA: TGTGCCAGTATAGCGGACCCAACAGGGGAGACTGAAGCTTTCTTT. This sequence encodes CASIADPTGETEAFF.

V and J are TRBV7-2 and TRBJ2-7, with D possibly TRBD1 on 6 matching bases. CDR3 size: 13 residues. Germline V gives CDR1 SGHTA, CDR2 FQGNSA. V was shortened by 1 base and J by 5 bases, with 9 bases between the two germline ends. The DNA of the CDR3 is TGTGCCAGCAGCTTAGTGAACAGGGACGAGCAGTACTTC. Translating it yields CASSLVNRDEQYF.

The V call is TRBV29-1, the J call TRBJ1-2; D may be TRBD1 (6 bases). This CDR3 is built from 13 residues. Germline V gives CDR1 SQVTM, CDR2 ANQGSEA. The V and J ends lost 2 bases and 3 bases respectively, with 10 bases between them. In nucleotides, the CDR3 is TGCAGCGTTGAAAACAGGGAATACTATGGCTACACCTTC. Translated: CSVENREYYGYTF.

This clone was seen only once. The chain combines TRBV21-1 with TRBJ2-5; TRBD1 is taken as the D call from the table, unchecked against the DNA. TRBV21-1 is an annotated pseudogene. This CDR3 comprises 14 residues. DNA for the CDR3: TGTGCCAGCAGCAAAGCAGACAGCCAAGAGACCCAGTACTTC. It translates to CASSKADSQETQYF.

This clone was counted a single time. The CDR3 region is CATSRERSSYEQYF. In DNA form, the CDR3 reads TGTGCCACCAGCAGAGAACGGAGCTCCTACGAGCAGTACTTC. The chain is built from TRBV15 and TRBJ2-7; D is undetermined. V lost 0 bases to trimming and J lost 0 bases, with 6 bases between them. The CDR3 length is 14 residues. CDR1 is LNHNV, CDR2 YYDKDF, per germline (reference sequence).

This chain links TRBV9 with TRBJ2-1, with TRBD1 identical over 7 bases. Looked up from germline, CDR1 is SGDLS and CDR2 is YYNGEE. Trimming removed 3 bases from V and 2 bases from J; junction bases left unmatched: 5. The CDR3 spans 15 residues. The CDR3 loop is CASSGGTAPYNEQFF. The CDR3 DNA follows: TGTGCCAGCAGCGGAGGGACAGCGCCCTACAATGAGCAGTTCTTC.

This clone was observed a few times. V gene TRBV10-3 combines with J gene TRBJ1-3, with D possibly being TRBD1 (5 bases). CDR3 length: 13 amino acids. The V gene lost 6 bases and the J gene lost 8 bases, with 14 bases spanning the gap. Germline CDR1 reads ENHRY; CDR2 reads SYGVKD. CDR3 region: CAISPSSGDTIYF. CDR3 bases: TGTGCCATCAGCCCCTCTTCGGGGGACACCATATATTTT.

The J gene is TRBJ2-3, the V gene TRBV5-4; D is undetermined. Germline V gene lookup returns CDR1 SGHNT and CDR2 YYREEE (reference sequence). The CDR3 has 11 amino acids. V was clipped by 4 bases and J by 3 bases, with 3 bases between them. CDR3 sequence: CASSRTDTQYF. The CDR3 coding sequence is TGTGCCAGCAGCCGTACAGATACGCAGTATTTT.

The chain uses TRBV4-1 and TRBJ1-3, with unresolved D. In germline, CDR1 is MGHRA, CDR2 YSYEKL. Between the trimmed V and J ends, which lost 0 bases and 2 bases, there was a span of 5 bases. The CDR3 has 14 amino acids. The CDR3 nucleotides are TGCGCCAGCAGCCAAGAGGGCACTGGAAACACCATATATTTT. The encoded protein is CASSQEGTGNTIYF.

This clone appeared a few times. The chain has TRBV6-6 and TRBJ1-3, with TRBD1 matching 8 bases. Germline-derived CDR1 and CDR2 are MNHNY and SVGAGI (reference sequence). The CDR3 runs to 16 residues. V was clipped by 0 bases and J by 4 bases; unmatched bases: 5. CDR3 region: CASSYSRQGAGNTIYF. The CDR3 region has the DNA TGTGCCAGCAGTTACTCGAGGCAGGGGGCAGGAAACACCATATATTTT.

The chain joins TRBV5-1 to TRBJ1-1; D remains unclear. Trimming pared 0 bases from V and 0 bases from J, leaving 9 bases between. The CDR3 loop spans 15 amino acids. Germline loops: CDR1 SGHRS, CDR2 YFSETQ. CDR3 amino acids: CASSLGLQLNTEAFF. CDR3 DNA sequence: TGCGCCAGCAGCTTGGGTCTACAGCTGAACACTGAAGCTTTCTTT.

The chain carries TRBV30 and TRBJ1-2; tentative D call: TRBD1 (6 bases). V was clipped by 3 bases and J by 8 bases, with 16 bases between them. The CDR3 runs to 13 residues. Germline CDR1 and CDR2: GTSNPN and SVGIG (reference sequence). Written as DNA, the CDR3 is TGTGCCTGGAGCTTCGACAGGTACCTCGGCTACACCTTC. Translation gives CAWSFDRYLGYTF.

This clone has more than one count but fewer than ten. This chain connects TRBV10-1 to TRBJ1-6; possibly TRBD1 for D (5 bases). The CDR3 has 15 amino acids. The germline gives CDR1 WNHNN, CDR2 SYGVQD (reference sequence). Trimming left V 3 bases short and J 7 bases short, with 13 bases between. CDR3: CASSELRGFNSPLHF. The CDR3 coding sequence is TGCGCCAGCAGTGAATTAAGGGGCTTCAATTCACCCCTCCACTTT.

CDR3 DNA sequence: TGTGCCAGCAGCCTTACAGGGGGGGAGCAGTACTTC. Its translation is CASSLTGGEQYF. The chain joins TRBV7-8 to TRBJ2-7; 8 bases are a match to TRBD1. In germline, CDR1 is SGHVS, CDR2 FQNEAQ. This CDR3 is 12 amino acids long. V trimming: 5 bases; J trimming: 7 bases; junction bases outside the gene matches: 4.